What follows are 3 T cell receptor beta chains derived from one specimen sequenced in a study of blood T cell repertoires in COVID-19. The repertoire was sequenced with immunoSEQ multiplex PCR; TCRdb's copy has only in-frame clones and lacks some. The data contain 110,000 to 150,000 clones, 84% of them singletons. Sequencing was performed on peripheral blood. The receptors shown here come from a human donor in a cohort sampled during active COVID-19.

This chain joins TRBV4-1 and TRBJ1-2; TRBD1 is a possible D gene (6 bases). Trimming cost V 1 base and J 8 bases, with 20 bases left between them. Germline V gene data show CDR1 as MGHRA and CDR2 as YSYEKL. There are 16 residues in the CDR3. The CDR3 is CASSQAQGRVFSGYTF. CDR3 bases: TGCGCCAGCAGCCAAGCCCAGGGGCGGGTGTTTTCCGGCTACACCTTC.

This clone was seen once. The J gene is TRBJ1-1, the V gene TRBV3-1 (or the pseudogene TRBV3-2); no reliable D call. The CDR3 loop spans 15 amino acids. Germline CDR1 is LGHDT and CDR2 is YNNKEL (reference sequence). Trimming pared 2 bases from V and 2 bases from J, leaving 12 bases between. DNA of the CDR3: TGTGCCAGCAGCCAAACCGGCCTAGAAAACACTGAAGCTTTCTTT. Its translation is CASSQTGLENTEAFF.

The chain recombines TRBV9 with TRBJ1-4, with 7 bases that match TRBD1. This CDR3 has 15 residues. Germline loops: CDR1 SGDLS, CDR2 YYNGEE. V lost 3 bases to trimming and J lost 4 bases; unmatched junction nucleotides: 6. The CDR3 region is CASSARQGYNEKLFF. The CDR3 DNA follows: TGTGCCAGCAGCGCGAGACAGGGTTATAATGAAAAACTGTTTTTT. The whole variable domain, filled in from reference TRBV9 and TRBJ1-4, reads DSGVTQTPKHLITATGQRVTLRCSPRSGDLSVYWYQQSLDQGLQFLIQYYNGEERAKGNILERFSAQQFPDLHSELNLSSLELGDSALYFCASSARQGYNEKLFFGSGTQLSVL.